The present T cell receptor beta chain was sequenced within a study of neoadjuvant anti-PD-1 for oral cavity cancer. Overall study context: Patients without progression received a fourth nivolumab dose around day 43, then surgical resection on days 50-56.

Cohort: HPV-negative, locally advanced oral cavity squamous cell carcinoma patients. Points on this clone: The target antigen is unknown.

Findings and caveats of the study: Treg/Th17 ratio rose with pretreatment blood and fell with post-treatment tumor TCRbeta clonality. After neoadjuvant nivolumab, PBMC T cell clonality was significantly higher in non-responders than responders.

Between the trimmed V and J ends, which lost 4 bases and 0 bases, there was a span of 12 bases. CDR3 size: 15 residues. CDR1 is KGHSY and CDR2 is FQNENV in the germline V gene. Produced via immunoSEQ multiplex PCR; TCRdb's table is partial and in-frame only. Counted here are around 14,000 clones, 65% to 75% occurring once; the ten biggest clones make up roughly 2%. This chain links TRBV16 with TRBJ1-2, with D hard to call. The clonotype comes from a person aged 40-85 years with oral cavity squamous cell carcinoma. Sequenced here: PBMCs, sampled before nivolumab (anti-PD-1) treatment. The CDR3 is CASSPTIGANYGYTF. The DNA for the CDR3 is TGTGCCAGCAGCCCTACCATCGGGGCTAACTATGGCTACACCTTC.